This entry is about one TCR beta chain. Its antigen is unknown. No qualities accompany the bases; no much larger clone lies one base away. TCRbeta CDR3 regions were amplified from genomic DNA by means of the immunoSEQ Assay, a bias-controlled multiplex PCR. The source study handled its data this way. The number of nucleated cells in each sample was estimated from the amplification of reference gene primers within the assay. Sequence reads were collapsed and filtered to measure the absolute abundance of every unique TCRbeta CDR3 rearrangement. For each sample, productive Simpson clonality was calculated as the square root of Simpson's diversity index over productive rearrangements. Held by TCRdb, this immuneACCESS table contains in-frame sequences only and omits some clones. Under half of the omission traces to an unresolved V gene where checked; the cause of the rest is unknown. The V and J calls and clone size were taken over from that table, and D and trimming were inferred from the DNA. The sample table contains under 400,000 clones; only one count was recorded for roughly nine tenths of them. The biggest ten clones account for 2.5% to 3.5% of the sample.

The sample is drawn from a study of blood T cell repertoires in COVID-19 (dated by TCRdb to between 2020 and 2021). Regarding the research as a whole: Samples covering the acute and convalescent phases of COVID-19 were provided by collaborators in the United States, Italy and Spain. The material from the prospective study consisted of cDNA or gDNA derived from T cells, B-cell-depleted T cells, or PBMCs. Subjects who had been exposed to COVID-19, were actively infected with it, or had recovered from it provided the deeply sampled blood TCRbeta repertoires that made up the dataset. A freely available public database, intended as a resource for researchers studying the immune response to SARS-CoV-2, is where the repertoires were released. Samples were obtained from the ongoing ImmuneRACE study (first 160 participants) and from 1,000 to 1,500 subjects provided by 6 global collaborators. Sample metadata almost always included a de-identified subject ID, COVID-19 status, age in years and sex. HLA class I and class II types, where available, came from metadata supplied by the sample provider rather than from assay-based typing. Here is what the overall study found, with its caveats: The amount of clinical and demographic metadata varied by source and participant and was provided uncurated.

At one collaborating source in Seattle, patients were enrolled during active infection and were followed longitudinally through the course of disease. Whole blood was collected in K2EDTA tubes by collaborating institutions according to the institutions' own protocols. For TCRbeta analysis, collaborators shipped samples as frozen whole blood, isolated PBMCs, or DNA extracted from either of those sample types. For this chain, trimming is 5 bases at the V end and 0 bases at the J end, and the number of junction bases without a gene match is 8. Sequences MNHEY (CDR1) and SMNVEV (CDR2) are obtained from the germline V gene (reference sequence). From its cysteine to its phenylalanine, the CDR3 spans 17 amino acids. The retained sequence is limited to the CDR3, 51 bases, with the frame set at the first base.

The sequence links TRBV27 to TRBJ2-2; 8 bases in between match TRBD2. The material sequenced was peripheral blood. This sequence was found in a woman aged 25-40 years with COVID-19, enrolled during active disease. The CDR3 in this case is CASSVLVAGTNTGELFF. DNA sequence: TGTGCCAGCAGTGTACTAGTAGCGGGGACGAACACCGGGGAGCTGTTTTTT.